This T cell receptor beta chain emerged from a study of shared clonotypes between healthy human individuals. This CDR3 has 13 residues. Looked up from germline, CDR1 is SGHVS and CDR2 is FQNEAQ. With 1 base removed from V and 7 bases from J, the gap between germline ends came to 8 bases. Study-level findings and limits: The represented genetic and exposure-history diversity was limited by the small number of donors.

It was across several immunoSEQ plates that each subset's genomic DNA was evenly split. Repertoires were generated with immunoSEQ multiplex PCR, while TCRdb's copy carries only in-frame clones and drops some. The sample has about 510,000 clones, 79% seen once. For this clone: Its antigen remains unidentified.

Genomic DNA from unsorted samples was obtained from 80 million to 100 million PBMCs (per sample). The chain employs TRBV7-8 and TRBJ2-1, with D unclear. The TCR comes from a woman in her thirties or forties in good health. Some clones in this sample may be carry-over from other donors' samples. Sequencing was done on a sample of PBMCs. The CDR3 here is CASSLEEFNEQFF. CDR3 DNA: TGTGCCAGCAGCTTAGAGGAGTTTAATGAGCAGTTCTTC. Full variable domain (outside the CDR3, taken from reference TRBV7-8 and TRBJ2-1): GAGVSQSPRYKVAKRGQDVALRCDPISGHVSLFWYQQALGQGPEFLTYFQNEAQLDKSGLPSDRFFAERPEGSVSTLKIQRTQQEDSAVYLCASSLEEFNEQFFGPGTRLTVL.